This TCR beta chain was captured in a study of beta chain features in type 1 diabetes. Background on the study: When patients were set against healthy donors, age, gender and cell yields were similar.

This clone showed up just a few times. Its cognate antigen is unknown. Expressed TCRB transcripts were sequenced, since all the RNA that had been isolated was reverse transcribed. TCRdb's copy holds only in-frame clones and misses some; the assay was immunoSEQ multiplex PCR. The data show some 240,000 clones, under 20% seen once. Germline CDR1 is SGHDT and CDR2 is YYEEEE. This CDR3 is 16 amino acids long. Trimming shortened V by 4 bases and J by 5 bases, and 21 bases separated the two germline ends. Findings and caveats of the study: Naive, central memory and Treg TCRB repertoires appeared more alike in patients than in healthy donors. For cells with high TCR expression, cDNA sequencing could yield over-representation. There was a moderate but significant shortening of TCRB CDR3s in all four CD4+ subsets of Type 1 diabetes patients.

Sequencing was done on a sample of naive CD4+ T cells from blood. V usage is TRBV5-6 and J usage is TRBJ2-5; TRBD1 might be the D (6 bases). The sequence derives from a man aged 25 to 45 with type 1 diabetes. The CDR3 DNA reads as TGTGCCAGCAGCCGCGTGGAAACAGGGAACCTGGAGACCCAGTACTTC. Its protein product is CASSRVETGNLETQYF.